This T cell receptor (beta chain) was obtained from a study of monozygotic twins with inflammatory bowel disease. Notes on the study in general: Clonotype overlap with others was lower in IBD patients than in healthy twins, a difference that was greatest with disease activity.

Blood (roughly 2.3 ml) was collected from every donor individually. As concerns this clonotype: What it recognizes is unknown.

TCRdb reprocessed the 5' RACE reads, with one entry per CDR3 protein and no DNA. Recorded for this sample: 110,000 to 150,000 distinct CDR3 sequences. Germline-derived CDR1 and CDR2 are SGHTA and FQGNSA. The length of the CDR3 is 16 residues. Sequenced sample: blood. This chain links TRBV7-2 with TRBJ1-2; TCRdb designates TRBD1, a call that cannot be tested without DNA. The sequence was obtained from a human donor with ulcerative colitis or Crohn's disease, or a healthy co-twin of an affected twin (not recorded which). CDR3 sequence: CASSLVTTGRTDGYTF.